The 30 T cell receptor beta chains presented below share a single source sample, sequenced in a study of cytomegalovirus exposure and HLA in healthy donors. Both 60 Vbeta primers and 13 Jbeta primers went into the PCR. Clones were sequenced by immunoSEQ multiplex PCR, and TCRdb holds only the in-frame ones, with some missing. The sample records 100,000 to 150,000 clones, over 65% being singletons. The source material was PBMCs. The receptors here all came from a woman aged 40 to 50 in good health and CMV-seronegative.

The chain employs TRBV6-6 and TRBJ1-3; D call uncertain. The CDR3 consists of 15 residues. Germline V gives CDR1 MNHNY, CDR2 SVGAGI (reference sequence). Trimming took 6 bases from V and 2 from J, leaving 14 bases between them. DNA for the CDR3: TGTGCCAGCAGCTTGGGCGGGCTCCCTGGAAACACCATATATTTT. This gives the protein CASSLGGLPGNTIYF.

The V and J genes are TRBV5-4 and TRBJ1-4; D may be TRBD1 (5 bases). The V end lost 3 bases, the J end lost 5 bases, and 14 bases lay between the germline ends. The CDR3 totals 15 residues. CDR1 and CDR2 from the germline V gene are SGHNT and YYREEE (reference sequence). The DNA for the CDR3 is TGTGCCAGCAGCTCTGGGGCTCGGACAAATGAAAAACTGTTTTTT. Amino acid sequence: CASSSGARTNEKLFF.

This clone was detected only once. The rearrangement uses TRBV7-2 and TRBJ1-5; D may be TRBD1 (6 bases). V was cut by 2 bases and J by 7 bases, with 15 bases left in between. The CDR3 runs to 15 residues. Germline V CDR1 and CDR2: SGHTA, FQGNSA. DNA of the CDR3: TGTGCCAGCAGCTTATCAGGGGTTCTCGGGCAGCCCCAGCATTTT. Its protein is CASSLSGVLGQPQHF.

The chain has TRBV16 and TRBJ1-2; 7 bases map to TRBD1. The germline V gene has CDR1 KGHSY and CDR2 FQNENV. The CDR3 loop spans 16 amino acids. J gave up 2 bases and V 3 bases, and 9 bases lay outside the gene matches. The DNA of the CDR3 is TGTGCCAGCAGCCAGCCGGGGACAGCCTCCAACTATGGCTACACCTTC. It is translated as CASSQPGTASNYGYTF.

The chain links TRBV15 to TRBJ2-2, with 7 bases aligning to TRBD2. There are 17 residues in the CDR3. CDR1 LNHNV and CDR2 YYDKDF come from the germline V gene (reference sequence). J was trimmed by 4 bases and V by 0 bases; bases with no gene match: 8. CDR3 sequence (DNA): TGTGCCACCAGCAGAGAGGTGGGGACTACTAGCACCGGGGAGCTGTTTTTT. This gives the protein CATSREVGTTSTGELFF.

This clone was seen a handful of times. V and J are TRBV15 and TRBJ1-4; a possible D gene is TRBD1 (6 bases). This CDR3 comprises 16 residues. Germline V gene sequence: CDR1 LNHNV, CDR2 YYDKDF (reference sequence). The V end was cut by 1 base, the J end by 1 base, with 10 bases between. The CDR3 reads CATSRAGQITNEKLFF. The CDR3 DNA follows: TGTGCCACCAGCAGAGCCGGACAGATAACTAATGAAAAACTGTTTTTT. Full variable domain (remainder filled in from reference TRBV15 and TRBJ1-4): DAMVIQNPRYQVTQFGKPVTLSCSQTLNHNVMYWYQQKSSQAPKLLFHYYDKDFNNEADTPDNFQSRRPNTSFCFLDIRSPGLGDTAMYLCATSRAGQITNEKLFFGSGTQLSVL.

This chain joins TRBV7-3 and TRBJ2-2; TRBD2 aligns across 11 bases. CDR3 length equals 17 residues. Germline V gene sequence: CDR1 SGHTA, CDR2 FQGTGA. Trimming removed 4 bases from V and 1 base from J; junction bases left unmatched: 5. The CDR3 coding sequence is TGTGCCAGCAGCTCTAAGGGGACTAGCGGGAACACCGGGGAGCTGTTTTTT. Translating gives CASSSKGTSGNTGELFF.

This rearrangement joins TRBV6-6 to TRBJ1-5; no clear D gene. The CDR3 is made up of 15 amino acids. Germline assignment: CDR1 MNHNY and CDR2 SVGAGI (reference sequence). Trimming left V 2 bases short and J 0 bases short, with 8 bases between. For the CDR3, the DNA is TGTGCCAGCAGTTACGCGGATTATAGCAATCAGCCCCAGCATTTT. Its translation: CASSYADYSNQPQHF.

J is TRBJ1-2 and V is TRBV19, with a weak D call TRBD1 (6 bases). Germline-derived CDR1 and CDR2 are LNHDA and SQIVND (reference sequence). The CDR3 has 13 residues. The V and J ends lost 2 bases and 3 bases respectively, with 7 bases between them. CDR3 DNA: TGTGCCAGTAGTATACCAGGGGACTATGGCTACACCTTC. Amino acids: CASSIPGDYGYTF.

The table lists this clone with a count of one. The chain uses TRBV5-1 and TRBJ1-2; TRBD1 might be the D (5 bases). This CDR3 has 15 amino acids. Germline V gene data show CDR1 as SGHRS and CDR2 as YFSETQ. Trimming took off 2 bases at V and 1 base at J, with 12 bases between the two ends. The CDR3 is CASSFRGEDNYGYTF. CDR3 coding DNA: TGCGCCAGCAGCTTCCGGGGGGAAGATAACTATGGCTACACCTTC.

The chain is built from TRBV29-1 and TRBJ1-3, with D perhaps matching TRBD1 (5 bases). Trimming removed 7 bases at V and 0 bases at J, with 10 bases between. There are 13 residues in the CDR3. Germline CDR1 SQVTM, CDR2 ANQGSEA. This CDR3 reads CSAQTDSGNTIYF. For the CDR3, the DNA is TGCAGCGCTCAGACAGACTCTGGAAACACCATATATTTT.

The chain recombines TRBV4-3 with TRBJ1-1, with D possibly TRBD1 on 6 matching bases. Trimming removed 3 bases from V and 11 bases from J, with 22 bases in between. This CDR3 has 15 residues. CDR1 and CDR2 from the germline V gene are LGHNA and YSLEER. CDR3 protein: CASSHRLEDSADAFF. The CDR3 DNA is TGCGCCAGCAGCCACCGGTTAGAGGACAGTGCCGACGCTTTCTTT.

The V gene is TRBV29-1, the J gene TRBJ2-3, with 10 positions matching TRBD2. After removal of 7 bases from V and 6 bases from J, the junction contained 7 bases not matched to a gene. The CDR3 loop spans 13 amino acids. Per germline, CDR1 SQVTM and CDR2 ANQGSEA. CDR3 loop: CSALKREGDTQYF. CDR3 in DNA: TGCAGCGCATTGAAGCGGGAGGGGGATACGCAGTATTTT.

This chain joins TRBV6-1 and TRBJ2-7, with 7 bases that match TRBD1. V gave up 11 bases and J gave up 3 bases; unmatched junction bases: 4. This CDR3 spans 11 amino acids. The germline gives CDR1 MNHNS, CDR2 SASEGT. CDR3 sequence: CAGRTGYEQYF. The CDR3, as DNA: TGTGCCGGACGGACAGGCTACGAGCAGTACTTC.

The J gene is TRBJ2-1, the V gene TRBV19, with D perhaps TRBD1 (5 bases). Germline V gene data show CDR1 as LNHDA and CDR2 as SQIVND (reference sequence). This CDR3 has 19 amino acids. Deletions cut 2 bases from V and 2 bases from J, with 22 bases between. CDR3 sequence (DNA): TGTGCCAGTAGTATAAGGGTCAGGGTGCACAGAGGCCCCTACAATGAGCAGTTCTTC. Protein sequence: CASSIRVRVHRGPYNEQFF.

The chain joins TRBV5-6 to TRBJ2-1; TRBD2 might be the D (5 bases). This CDR3 is built from 14 residues. Germline V gene data show CDR1 as SGHDT and CDR2 as YYEEEE. V was pared by 1 base and J by 4 bases, with 9 bases between. DNA of the CDR3: TGTGCCAGCAGCTTGAGACTATCTTACAATGAGCAGTTCTTC. It specifies CASSLRLSYNEQFF.

DNA for the CDR3: TGTGCCAGCAGTTTATGGGGATACAGGGACGGAGAGACCCAGTACTTC. It specifies CASSLWGYRDGETQYF. This rearrangement joins TRBV28 to TRBJ2-5; TRBD1 might be the D (6 bases). V dropped 0 bases and J dropped 4 bases, with 15 bases sitting between them. This CDR3 region has 16 residues. Germline loops: CDR1 MDHEN, CDR2 SYDVKM.

The rearrangement joins TRBV27 to TRBJ2-3; D gene uncertain. The CDR3 consists of 13 residues. CDR1 and CDR2 (germline): MNHEY, SMNVEV (reference sequence). V lost 8 bases, J lost 4 bases, and 13 bases lay in between. This CDR3 is CASLTTRADTQYF. DNA of the CDR3: TGTGCCAGCTTAACTACACGGGCAGATACGCAGTATTTT.

This clone came up once. This chain joins TRBV11-2 and TRBJ2-7, with no clear D. The germline V and J ends were trimmed by 6 bases and 5 bases, with 11 bases remaining between them. The CDR3 has 12 residues. The V gene's germline CDR1 is SGHAT and CDR2 FQNNGV. This CDR3 is CASRSRLDEQYF. As DNA, the CDR3 is TGTGCCAGCAGAAGCCGTCTAGACGAGCAGTACTTC.

The chain uses TRBV29-1 and TRBJ1-2; tentative D call: TRBD1 (6 bases). Germline assignment: CDR1 SQVTM and CDR2 ANQGSEA. Trimming pared 0 bases from V and 2 bases from J, leaving 16 bases between. The CDR3 is 16 amino acids. This chain's CDR3 is CSVEDLAGALNYGYTF. CDR3 bases: TGCAGCGTTGAAGATCTCGCAGGGGCTTTGAACTATGGCTACACCTTC.

The chain uses TRBV5-1 and TRBJ2-4; 7 bases agree with TRBD2. Trimming took 0 bases from V and 1 from J; bases not matched to a gene: 1. This CDR3 is 15 amino acids long. CDR1 SGHRS and CDR2 YFSETQ come from the germline V gene. The CDR3 is CASSLDGGAKNIQYF. The CDR3 DNA reads as TGCGCCAGCAGCTTGGACGGGGGGGCCAAAAACATTCAGTACTTC.

The chain has TRBV28 and TRBJ2-7, with TRBD1 matching 12 bases. The CDR3 is 16 residues long. The J segment lost 2 bases and the V segment lost 8 bases, leaving 10 bases of the junction unmatched. Germline V gene lookup returns CDR1 MDHEN and CDR2 SYDVKM. The CDR3 protein is CASLPWGQGAAYEQYF. The CDR3 nucleotides read TGTGCCAGCTTACCCTGGGGACAGGGGGCCGCCTACGAGCAGTACTTC.

The chain uses TRBV4-3 and TRBJ1-4; D ambiguous. The CDR3 covers 13 residues. The V end was cut by 0 bases, the J end by 10 bases, with 9 bases between. The V gene's germline CDR1 is LGHNA and CDR2 YSLEER. The CDR3 reads CASSQEPGGKLFF. CDR3 DNA sequence: TGCGCCAGCAGCCAAGAACCAGGAGGAAAACTGTTTTTT.

The V call is TRBV4-2, the J call TRBJ2-3, with TRBD2 identical over 11 bases. Germline CDR1 and CDR2: LGHNA and YNFKEQ. V gave up 3 bases and J gave up 6 bases; unmatched junction bases: 5. This CDR3 is built from 15 residues. The CDR3 DNA follows: TGTGCCAGCAGCCACCTAGCGGGAGGCGCGGATACGCAGTATTTT. Translated: CASSHLAGGADTQYF.

The chain has TRBV5-4 and TRBJ2-1, with a tentative D call TRBD2 (6 bases). The germline V gene encodes CDR1 SGHNT and CDR2 YYREEE (reference sequence). CDR3 length: 15 residues. The germline V and J ends were trimmed by 2 bases and 4 bases, with 13 bases remaining between them. CDR3 DNA: TGTGCCAGCAGCTTATCCGGGAGTAAGTACAATGAGCAGTTCTTC. This translates into CASSLSGSKYNEQFF.

The chain's CDR3 is CASSARNYNEQFF. CDR3 sequence (DNA): TGTGCCAGCAGCGCGCGGAACTACAATGAGCAGTTCTTC. The chain employs TRBV7-9 and TRBJ2-1; no definite D call. This CDR3 comprises 13 residues. Germline V lookup: CDR1 SEHNR, CDR2 FQNEAQ (reference sequence). V was pared by 5 bases and J by 3 bases, with 8 bases between.

The genes are TRBV5-4 and TRBJ2-7; 9 bases map to TRBD2. Germline loops: CDR1 SGHNT, CDR2 YYREEE (reference sequence). There are 15 residues in the CDR3. With V trimmed by 0 bases and J by 6 bases, 7 bases remained unmatched. CDR3 protein: CASSLGSSGTSEQYF. CDR3 DNA sequence: TGTGCCAGCAGCTTGGGGTCTAGCGGGACGAGCGAGCAGTACTTC.

The gene calls are TRBV2 and TRBJ2-5, with D possibly TRBD2 on 5 matching bases. The J call is doubtful: the DNA matches TRBJ2-7 better. This CDR3 has 14 residues. Germline V CDR1 and CDR2: SNHLY, FYNNEI. For the CDR3, the DNA is TGTGCCAGCAGTGAAACTAGGAGCTCCTACGAGCAGTACTTC. Translation: CASSETRSSYEQYF.

In regard to this clone: A junction end diverges from the germline sequence, so it may reflect a read error. The gene calls are TRBV4-2 and TRBJ2-4; possibly TRBD2 for D (6 bases). The V gene's germline CDR1 is LGHNA and CDR2 YNFKEQ. CDR3 length equals 17 residues. The CDR3 DNA reads as TGTGCCAGCAGCCAAGTAGTTGGAGCGGGCCCCGTAAACAGTCAGTACTTC. Protein product: CASSQVVGAGPVNSQYF.

This rearrangement joins TRBV28 to TRBJ2-5; D is perhaps TRBD1 (6 bases). V was cut by 2 bases and J by 5 bases, with 15 bases left in between. The CDR3 extends over 15 amino acids. Germline CDR1 is MDHEN and CDR2 is SYDVKM. CDR3 in amino acids: CASSLAGDGRETQYF. The CDR3 coding sequence is TGTGCCAGCAGTTTAGCAGGGGATGGAAGGGAGACCCAGTACTTC.